One sample yielded the 13 T cell receptor beta chains listed below, sequenced in a study of shared clonotypes between healthy human individuals. Repertoires were generated with immunoSEQ multiplex PCR, while TCRdb's copy carries only in-frame clones and drops some. The profile shows millions of clones, around 90% of them singletons. Sequencing used naive CD4+ T cells sorted from blood. Subset described: CD45RA+ positively selected. These receptor sequences come from a man aged 18 to 30 in good health.

A note on this clone: Different DNA sequences within this sample yield the same CDR3. This chain links TRBV5-1 with TRBJ1-3; D unclear. Germline V gene lookup returns CDR1 SGHRS and CDR2 YFSETQ. The V end lost 0 bases, the J end lost 4 bases, and 5 bases lay between the germline ends. The CDR3 consists of 13 residues. Here the CDR3 reads CASSLVGGNTIYF. The CDR3 DNA sequence: TGCGCCAGCAGCTTGGTAGGGGGAAACACCATATATTTT. The entire variable domain, with the rest obtained from reference TRBV5-1 and TRBJ1-3, is as follows: KAGVTQTPRYLIKTRGQQVTLSCSPISGHRSVSWYQQTPGQGLQFLFEYFSETQRNKGNFPGRFSGRQFSNSRSEMNVSTLELGDSALYLCASSLVGGNTIYFGEGSWLTVV.

This rearrangement joins TRBV18 to TRBJ2-7, with D possibly TRBD1 on 7 matching bases. V was cut by 3 bases and J by 7 bases, with 16 bases left in between. The V gene's germline CDR1 is KGHSH and CDR2 LQKENI. This CDR3 is built from 14 residues. CDR3 nucleotides: TGTGCCAGCTCACCCCCTGACAGGGCGGGAGAGCAGTACTTC. Translated: CASSPPDRAGEQYF.

The J gene is TRBJ2-3, the V gene TRBV11-2, with unresolved D. The length of the CDR3 is 15 residues. Trimming left V 0 bases short and J 0 bases short, with 7 bases between. Germline V gene sequence: CDR1 SGHAT, CDR2 FQNNGV. The CDR3 DNA is TGTGCCAGCAGCTTAGATTGGGTTAGCACAGATACGCAGTATTTT. Residues: CASSLDWVSTDTQYF.

The rearrangement links TRBV6-4 to TRBJ1-5, with D tentatively TRBD1 (6 bases). Germline V lookup: CDR1 MRHNA, CDR2 SNTAGT. Trimming pared 3 bases from V and 7 bases from J, leaving 10 bases between. CDR3 size: 13 residues. CDR3 loop: CASSEGAGQPQHF. CDR3 bases: TGTGCCAGCAGTGAGGGGGCCGGGCAGCCCCAGCATTTT.

The V gene is TRBV4-3, the J gene TRBJ2-1; 8 nucleotides align to TRBD2. Germline-derived CDR1 and CDR2 are LGHNA and YSLEER. This CDR3 region has 20 residues. The J segment lost 0 bases and the V segment lost 0 bases, leaving 13 bases of the junction unmatched. The CDR3 protein is CASSQDRGGYRSSSYNEQFF. The DNA of the CDR3 is TGCGCCAGCAGCCAAGATCGGGGGGGCTATAGGTCGAGCTCCTACAATGAGCAGTTCTTC.

The chain joins TRBV4-3 to TRBJ2-7; the match to TRBD1 covers 8 bases. The germline V gene encodes CDR1 LGHNA and CDR2 YSLEER. The CDR3 totals 16 residues. J lost 3 bases, V lost 1 base, and 8 bases had no gene match. The CDR3 nucleotides read TGCGCCAGCAGCCAAGGAAGGACAGGGTCATTCTACGAGCAGTACTTC. Its translation: CASSQGRTGSFYEQYF.

With respect to this clone: At the DNA level, this CDR3 is encoded by other sequences in the same sample as well. The chain carries TRBV7-9 and TRBJ1-4, with D perhaps matching TRBD1 (5 bases). Germline V gives CDR1 SEHNR, CDR2 FQNEAQ (reference sequence). The CDR3 sequence is 14 residues long. V gave up 0 bases and J gave up 5 bases, with 7 bases separating them. In DNA, the CDR3 is TGTGCCAGCAGCTTAGCGGGGACGAATGAAAAACTGTTTTTT. It specifies CASSLAGTNEKLFF.

This chain connects TRBV28 to TRBJ2-1, with 9 bases matching TRBD1. After removal of 5 bases from V and 7 bases from J, the junction contained 9 bases not matched to a gene. Per the germline V gene, CDR1 is MDHEN and CDR2 is SYDVKM. CDR3 length equals 15 residues. In DNA form, the CDR3 reads TGTGCCAGCAGTCCGTTCCCGGACAGGGGAAATGAGCAGTTCTTC. Residues: CASSPFPDRGNEQFF.

This chain uses TRBV19 with TRBJ2-7; a weak D match, TRBD2 (6 bases). V lost 8 bases and J lost 2, with 16 bases in between. The CDR3 has 14 amino acids. CDR1 LNHDA and CDR2 SQIVND come from the germline V gene (reference sequence). The CDR3 DNA reads as TGTGCCAGTGCTAAGGGAGGTACCACCTACGAGCAGTACTTC. It is translated as CASAKGGTTYEQYF.

The chain recombines TRBV7-2 with TRBJ1-5; 8 bases match TRBD1. CDR1 is SGHTA, CDR2 FQGNSA, per germline. The CDR3 is 15 amino acids. Unmatched junction bases numbered 3, after V lost 5 bases and J lost 0 bases. The CDR3 protein is CASSRGTGSNQPQHF. The CDR3 region has the DNA TGTGCCAGCAGCCGCGGGACAGGTAGCAATCAGCCCCAGCATTTT. The full variable domain, completed using reference TRBV7-2 and TRBJ1-5, is GAGVSQSPSNKVTEKGKDVELRCDPISGHTALYWYRQSLGQGLEFLIYFQGNSAPDKSGLPSDRFSAERTGGSVSTLTIQRTQQEDSAVYLCASSRGTGSNQPQHFGDGTRLSIL.

The chain is built from TRBV19 and TRBJ2-2; 7 bases map to TRBD1. Germline assignment: CDR1 LNHDA and CDR2 SQIVND (reference sequence). V lost 6 bases and J lost 6; bases outside the gene matches: 1. This CDR3 has 12 residues. The CDR3 protein is CASSQGAGELFF. For the CDR3, the DNA is TGTGCCAGTAGCCAGGGGGCCGGGGAGCTGTTTTTT.

The rearrangement uses TRBV10-2 and TRBJ2-5, with TRBD1 as a possible D gene (5 bases). CDR3 length: 13 amino acids. Trimming shortened V by 7 bases and J by 2 bases, and 11 bases separated the two germline ends. Germline CDR1 WSHSY, CDR2 SAAADI. The CDR3 reads CASTGHKQETQYF. The CDR3 DNA follows: TGCGCCAGCACTGGACACAAGCAAGAGACCCAGTACTTC.

This rearrangement joins TRBV12-2 to TRBJ1-1; no check of the table's D call, TRBD1, against the DNA was made. TRBV12-2 corresponds to a pseudogene. The CDR3 has 19 residues. CDR3 DNA sequence: TGTGCAAGTCGCCTACCAGGTGGGGCAGGGGGCCTGTTAAACACTGAAGCTTTCTTT. It yields the protein CASRLPGGAGGLLNTEAFF.